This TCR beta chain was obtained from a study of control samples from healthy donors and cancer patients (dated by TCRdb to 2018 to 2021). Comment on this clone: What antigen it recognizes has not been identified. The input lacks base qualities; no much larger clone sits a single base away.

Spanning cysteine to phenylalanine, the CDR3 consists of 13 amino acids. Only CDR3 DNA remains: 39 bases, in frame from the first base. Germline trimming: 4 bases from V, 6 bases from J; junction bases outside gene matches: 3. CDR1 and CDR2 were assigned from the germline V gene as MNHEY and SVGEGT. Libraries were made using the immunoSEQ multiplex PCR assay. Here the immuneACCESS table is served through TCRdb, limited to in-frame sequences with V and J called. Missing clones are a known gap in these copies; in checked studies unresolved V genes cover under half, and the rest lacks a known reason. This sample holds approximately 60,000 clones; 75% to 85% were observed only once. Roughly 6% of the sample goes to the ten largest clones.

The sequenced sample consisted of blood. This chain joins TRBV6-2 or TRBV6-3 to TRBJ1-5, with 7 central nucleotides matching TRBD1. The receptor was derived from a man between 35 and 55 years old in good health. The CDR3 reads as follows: CASSSDRTQPQHF. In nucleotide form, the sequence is TGTGCCAGCAGTTCGGACAGGACTCAGCCCCAGCATTTT.